This T cell receptor (beta chain) stems from a study of shared clonotypes between healthy human individuals. Study-wide results and caveats: Sampling used blood alone; tissue repertoires probably differ.

The donor population consisted of healthy HIV-negative adults with no recent acute infections or vaccinations. There are 15 residues in the CDR3. V lost 11 bases to trimming and J lost 0 bases; unmatched junction nucleotides: 9. The germline CDR1 and CDR2 sequences are SNHLY and FYNNEI. Remarks on this clone: What it recognizes is unknown.

Using immunoSEQ multiplex PCR, the repertoire was profiled, and TCRdb retains in-frame clones only, with some absent. This table has roughly 2.2 million clones, 90% to 95% appearing once. Specimen: naive CD4+ T cells from PBMCs. Stated subset: CD45RA+ positively selected. This rearrangement joins TRBV2 to TRBJ1-1; 10 bases are shared with TRBD1. The source is a man aged 18 to 29 in good health. Some clones in this sample may be carry-over from other donors' samples. This chain's CDR3 is CAGKTGGNVNTEAFF. In DNA, the CDR3 is TGTGCCGGGAAGACAGGGGGCAACGTGAACACTGAAGCTTTCTTT.